Listed here are 17 T cell receptor beta chains from one sample, sequenced in a study of T cells in Graves' hyperthyroidism and ophthalmopathy (dated by TCRdb to the late 2010s). The library relied on multiplex PCR. The sequencing machine was an Illumina HiSeq 2000. Amplification of TCR beta CDR3 regions was carried out from RNA transcripts. A first-round RT-PCR of the TCR CDR3 used the HTBI primer set with the Qiagen OneStep RT-PCR kit. TCRdb handled the public reads itself, with Q25 trimming in fastp and clone calling in MiXCR, and kept productive beta chains. Under each unique CDR3 protein, matching rows form one entry showing the most common genes and DNA. This sample is represented by 540,000 or so distinct CDR3 sequences; more than 45% of them were singletons. The biggest ten clones account for around a fifth of the sample. Sequencing was done on a sample of peripheral blood or thyroid tissue (not recorded which). The receptors here all came from an adult woman with Graves' disease, either hyperthyroidism or ophthalmopathy (not recorded which).

On this clonotype itself: The junction shows a germline mismatch at one end, possibly a read error. CDR3 DNA: TGTGCCAGCGCCTATGGCCAAGGTCCGGGGGAGCAGCACTTC. As protein: CASAYGQGPGEQHF. The V call is TRBV3-1, the J call TRBJ2-7; a possible D gene is TRBD2 (6 bases). The CDR3 has 14 residues. Germline CDR1 is LGHDT and CDR2 is YNNKEL (reference sequence).

V is TRBV7-8 and J is TRBJ2-1; possibly TRBD2 for D (6 bases). The CDR3 covers 16 residues. Germline V gene data show CDR1 as SGHVS and CDR2 as FQNEAQ. Trimming took 0 bases from V and 6 from J, leaving 15 bases between them. This chain's CDR3 is CASSLAPRDSPNEQFF. The CDR3 DNA is TGTGCCAGCAGCTTAGCGCCGCGGGATTCGCCCAATGAGCAGTTCTTC. The full variable domain, in which reference TRBV7-8 and TRBJ2-1 provide the parts outside the CDR3, is GAGVSQSPRYKVAKRGQDVALRCDPISGHVSLFWYQQALGQGPEFLTYFQNEAQLDKSGLPSDRFFAERPEGSVSTLKIQRTQQEDSAVYLCASSLAPRDSPNEQFFGPGTRLTVL.

This clonotype was counted at least ten times. The V and J genes are TRBV7-9 and TRBJ1-1; D remains unclear. The germline gives CDR1 SEHNR, CDR2 FQNEAQ (reference sequence). This CDR3 has 12 residues. With 5 bases removed from V and 7 bases from J, the gap between germline ends came to 11 bases. CDR3 coding DNA: TGTGCCAGCAGCCCTGCCGTTGGTGAAGCTTTCTTT. This sequence encodes CASSPAVGEAFF.

The J gene is TRBJ1-1, the V gene TRBV10-3; D is unclear. Germline values: CDR1 ENHRY, CDR2 SYGVKD. The CDR3 has 17 residues. Trimming took off 0 bases at V and 2 bases at J, with 16 bases between the two ends. DNA for the CDR3: TGTGCCATCAGTGAGTCGAAGTCCGGCGGCCACAACACTGAAGCTTTCTTT. Amino acids: CAISESKSGGHNTEAFF.

CDR3 nucleotide sequence: TGCAGTGCCCAGGGGGACAGAGCCTACGAGCAGTACTTC. Its translation is CSAQGDRAYEQYF. V and J are TRBV20-1 and TRBJ2-7; 7 positions agree with TRBD1. The CDR3 length is 13 residues. V lost 6 bases and J lost 2; bases outside the gene matches: 7. Germline CDR1 DFQATT, CDR2 SNEGSKA (reference sequence).

V usage is TRBV12-3 or TRBV12-4 and J usage is TRBJ1-2; D is ambiguous. Deletions cut 5 bases from V and 2 bases from J, with 15 bases between. The CDR3 is 15 amino acids. The CDR3 DNA reads as TGTGCCAGCAGTCGCAGGCGGGCAGAGAACTATGGCTACACCTTC. Amino acids: CASSRRRAENYGYTF.

This clonotype was found a few times. The chain is built from TRBV14 and TRBJ1-5; possible D gene TRBD1, 5 bases. Germline CDR1 and CDR2: SGHDN and FVKESK. The germline V and J ends were trimmed by 8 bases and 4 bases, with 27 bases remaining between them. The CDR3 extends over 18 amino acids. The CDR3 sequence is CASSLRDRSTGGNQPQHF. As DNA, the CDR3 is TGTGCCAGCTCACTCCGGGACCGATCAACGGGGGGGAATCAGCCCCAGCATTTT.

The V and J genes are TRBV7-2 and TRBJ1-2; 8 nucleotides match TRBD1. The length of the CDR3 is 13 residues. Germline loops: CDR1 SGHTA, CDR2 FQGNSA. Unmatched junction bases numbered 6, after V lost 5 bases and J lost 7 bases. The CDR3 coding sequence is TGTGCCAGCAGCCAGCGACAGGGGACTGGCTACACCTTC. Translating gives CASSQRQGTGYTF.

As concerns this clonotype: A much larger clone lies a single base off, so this may be a read error. The chain joins TRBV25-1 to TRBJ2-5; the D gene is possibly TRBD1 (6 bases). This CDR3 is built from 16 residues. CDR1 is MGHDK and CDR2 is SYGVNS in the germline V gene. Trimming shortened V by 2 bases and J by 7 bases, and 20 bases separated the two germline ends. CDR3 protein: CASSEEYDGQKGTQYF. The CDR3 DNA reads TGTGCCAGCAGTGAAGAATATGACGGACAGAAAGGGACCCAGTACTTC.

Points on this clonotype: This may be a read error, as it is one base from a much larger clone. V and J are TRBV4-1 and TRBJ1-1; D perhaps matches TRBD1 (6 bases). The germline V gene encodes CDR1 MGHRA and CDR2 YSYEKL. The CDR3 consists of 14 residues. V was cut by 4 bases and J by 11 bases, with 20 bases left in between. CDR3 coding DNA: TGCGCCAGCAGCCGAGATCCGGGGGCGCAGGGGGCTTTCTTT. Translation gives CASSRDPGAQGAFF.

This clonotype was observed a few times. The chain recombines TRBV28 with TRBJ1-2; D remains unclear. The germline CDR1 and CDR2 sequences are MDHEN and SYDVKM. The CDR3 is 13 amino acids. Trimming cost V 7 bases and J 4 bases, with 13 bases left between them. CDR3 sequence reads: CASNGGLTYGYTF. Written as DNA, the CDR3 is TGTGCCAGCAACGGAGGGCTGACCTATGGCTACACCTTC.

J is TRBJ2-2 and V is TRBV10-1; D might be TRBD1 (6 bases). This CDR3 comprises 15 residues. CDR1 is WNHNN, CDR2 SYGVQD, per germline (reference sequence). With 4 bases removed from V and 4 bases from J, the gap between germline ends came to 13 bases. CDR3 sequence (DNA): TGCGCCAGCAGTGGGGGGCAGCGCACCACCGGGGAGCTGTTTTTT. Residues: CASSGGQRTTGELFF.

This clonotype was recorded at least ten times. The chain joins TRBV6-6 to TRBJ1-2, with TRBD1 matching 9 bases. Germline values: CDR1 MNHNY, CDR2 SVGAGI (reference sequence). The junction had 13 bases not matched to a gene; V was cut back by 5 bases and J by 6 bases. The length of the CDR3 is 16 residues. The CDR3 loop is CASSHRGRFLVHGYTF. The CDR3 DNA reads TGTGCCAGCAGTCACAGGGGGCGCTTCCTGGTTCATGGCTACACCTTC.

Ten or more counts support this clonotype. The V gene is TRBV9, the J gene TRBJ2-2, with 10 bases fitting TRBD2. Germline CDR1 reads SGDLS; CDR2 reads YYNGEE. This CDR3 comprises 16 residues. The junction had 11 bases not matched to a gene; V was cut back by 6 bases and J by 6 bases. The CDR3 loop reads CASTTWSGRAAGELFF. In nucleotides, the CDR3 is TGTGCCAGCACCACCTGGAGCGGGAGGGCCGCCGGGGAGCTGTTTTTT.

The genes are TRBV29-1 and TRBJ1-4; no clear D gene. Trimming cost V 4 bases and J 0 bases, with 9 bases left between them. The CDR3 runs to 14 residues. Germline V gives CDR1 SQVTM, CDR2 ANQGSEA. The CDR3 reads CSVGTLATNEKLFF. DNA for the CDR3: TGCAGCGTTGGTACCCTTGCAACTAATGAAAAACTGTTTTTT.

This clonotype was seen repeatedly, ten times or more. In nucleotides, the CDR3 is TGCGCCAGCAGCTCCCGACAGGTCGTGACCGGGGAGCTGTTTTTT. Encoded protein: CASSSRQVVTGELFF. The rearrangement joins TRBV5-1 to TRBJ2-2; a weak D match, TRBD1 (6 bases). Trimming pared 3 bases from V and 5 bases from J, leaving 14 bases between. CDR3 size: 15 residues. Looked up from germline, CDR1 is SGHRS and CDR2 is YFSETQ.

The J gene is TRBJ2-2, the V gene TRBV2; the match to TRBD2 covers 7 bases. V shed 4 bases, J shed 6 bases, and the junction held 11 bases outside the gene matches. The CDR3 is 16 amino acids. Per the germline V gene, CDR1 is SNHLY and CDR2 is FYNNEI. CDR3 sequence reads: CASSAWGGEQSGELFF. The CDR3 region has the DNA TGTGCCAGCAGTGCCTGGGGGGGGGAGCAATCCGGGGAGCTGTTTTTT.